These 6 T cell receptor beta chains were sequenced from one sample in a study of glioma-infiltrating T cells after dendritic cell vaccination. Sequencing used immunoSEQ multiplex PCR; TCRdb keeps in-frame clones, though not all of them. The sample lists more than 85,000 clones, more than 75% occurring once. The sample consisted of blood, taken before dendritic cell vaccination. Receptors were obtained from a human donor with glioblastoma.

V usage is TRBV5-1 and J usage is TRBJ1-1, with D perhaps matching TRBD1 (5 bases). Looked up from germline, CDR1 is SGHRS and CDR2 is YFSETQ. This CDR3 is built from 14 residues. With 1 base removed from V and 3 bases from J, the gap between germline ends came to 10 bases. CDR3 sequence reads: CASSLSGGYTEAFF. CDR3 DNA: TGCGCCAGCAGCTTGTCGGGGGGGTACACTGAAGCTTTCTTT.

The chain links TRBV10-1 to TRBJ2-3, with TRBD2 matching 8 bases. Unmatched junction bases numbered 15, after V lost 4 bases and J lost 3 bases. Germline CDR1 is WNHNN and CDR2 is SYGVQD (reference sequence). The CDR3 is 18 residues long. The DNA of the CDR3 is TGCGCCAGCAGTGTGGCAAAACTAGCGGTGATCAGAACAGATACGCAGTATTTT. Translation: CASSVAKLAVIRTDTQYF.

CDR3 loop: CASSHRQGSAWEQYF. The CDR3 DNA reads TGCGCCAGCAGCCACCGACAGGGCTCGGCGTGGGAGCAGTACTTC. The V and J genes are TRBV4-1 and TRBJ2-7; TRBD1 agrees at 7 bases. V trimming: 3 bases; J trimming: 7 bases; junction bases outside the gene matches: 12. Looked up from germline, CDR1 is MGHRA and CDR2 is YSYEKL. The CDR3 is 15 residues long.

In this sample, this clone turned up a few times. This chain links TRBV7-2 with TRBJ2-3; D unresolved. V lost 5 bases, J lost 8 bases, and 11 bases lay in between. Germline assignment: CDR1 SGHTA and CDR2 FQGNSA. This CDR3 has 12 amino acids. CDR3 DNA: TGTGCCAGCAGCCCCCACTCCGGTACGCAGTATTTT. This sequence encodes CASSPHSGTQYF.

The CDR3 is CAGGTDYEQYF. The CDR3 DNA follows: TGTGCCGGAGGGACAGATTACGAGCAGTACTTC. The V call is TRBV2, the J call TRBJ2-7, with TRBD1 as a possible D gene (7 bases). The germline V gene encodes CDR1 SNHLY and CDR2 FYNNEI. The CDR3 length is 11 residues. Trimming cost V 11 bases and J 4 bases, with 12 bases left between them.

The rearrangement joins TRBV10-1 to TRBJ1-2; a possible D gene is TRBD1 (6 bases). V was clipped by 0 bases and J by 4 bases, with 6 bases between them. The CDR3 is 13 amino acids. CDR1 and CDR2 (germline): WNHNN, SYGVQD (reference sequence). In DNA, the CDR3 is TGCGCCAGCAGTGAGTCCAGGGGCTATGGCTACACCTTC. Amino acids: CASSESRGYGYTF.